These T cell receptor beta chains were read from a single sample in a study of T cells in pancreatic ductal adenocarcinoma. Method: immunoSEQ multiplex PCR; TCRdb's copy keeps in-frame clones and lacks some. The sample lists around 15,000 clones, 90% to 95% occurring once. Material for sequencing was PBMCs. Every receptor here comes from a human donor with pancreatic ductal adenocarcinoma. Each CDR3 is given with its conserved first and last residue. Each record gives: D gene, J gene, clone size, CDR3 length, V gene, CDR3 DNA, CDR3 protein. The D gene is left open where the match is weak. Size is stated for part of the rows, as once, few or many counts, or as a class when the clone is expanded.

-	TRBJ1-1	-	16	TRBV18	TGTGCCAGCTCACCACCGAAAAGAGGCGACGGCTCTGAAGCTTTCTTT	CASSPPKRGDGSEAFF
TRBD1	TRBJ2-1	-	16	TRBV6-5	TGTGCCAGCAGTTACCCCGGGACAGGGCACAACAATGAGCAGTTCTTC	CASSYPGTGHNNEQFF
TRBD1	TRBJ2-7	-	15	TRBV4-1	TGCGCCAGCAGCGAACTAGGGACAGGACCCTACGAGCAGTACTTC	CASSELGTGPYEQYF
-	TRBJ2-5	-	14	TRBV5-1	TGCGCCAGCAGCTTGGCGCAGGTGGGAGAGACCCAGTACTTC	CASSLAQVGETQYF
-	TRBJ1-4	-	16	TRBV18	TGTGCCAGCTCACCCAATTACGGGACGCATAATGAAAAACTGTTTTTT	CASSPNYGTHNEKLFF
TRBD1	TRBJ1-2	-	15	TRBV13	TGTGCCAGCAGCTTAGGTGGACAGGGGGCCTATGGCTACACCTTC	CASSLGGQGAYGYTF
-	TRBJ2-7	-	20	TRBV15	TGTGCCACCAGCAGAGATCCGGGAAGAGGGACATCTGGCAGCTCCTACGAGCAGTACTTC	CATSRDPGRGTSGSSYEQYF
-	TRBJ1-1	-	14	TRBV6-5	TGTGCCAGCAGTTACTCGAACGAGGGTCCTGAAGCTTTCTTT	CASSYSNEGPEAFF
TRBD1	TRBJ1-1	-	14	TRBV27	TGTGCCAGCCGGGACAGGGGGCGCAGGACTGAAGCTTTCTTT	CASRDRGRRTEAFF
-	TRBJ2-3	-	16	TRBV19	TGTGCCAGTAGTACAGATGCGGGACTTGGAGTAGATACGCAGTATTTT	CASSTDAGLGVDTQYF
TRBD2	TRBJ2-6	-	19	TRBV9	TGTGCCAGCAGCGTACGAGGACTAGCGGGGGGCACTGGGGCCAACGTCCTGACTTTC	CASSVRGLAGGTGANVLTF
TRBD1	TRBJ1-1	-	18	TRBV7-2	TGTGCCAGCAGTCCCGGGCGGAGACAGGGGTCAATGAACACTGAAGCTTTCTTT	CASSPGRRQGSMNTEAFF
-	TRBJ1-1	-	13	TRBV30	TGTGCCTGGAGTTTTGGGTCGAACACTGAAGCTTTCTTT	CAWSFGSNTEAFF
-	TRBJ2-7	-	12	TRBV9	TGTGCCAGCAGCGCTTCTCCGGGCGAGCAGTACTTC	CASSASPGEQYF
-	TRBJ2-5	once	11	TRBV5-1	TGCGCCAGCAGCTTCGACAAGACCCAGTACTTC	CASSFDKTQYF
TRBD1	TRBJ1-1	-	14	TRBV5-8	TGTGCCAGCAGCCTACAGGGGGGGCGGACTGAAGCTTTCTTT	CASSLQGGRTEAFF
-	TRBJ1-2	-	15	TRBV13	TGTGCCAGCAGCTTAACAGGGCGAGCTAACTATGGCTACACCTTC	CASSLTGRANYGYTF
-	TRBJ1-2	-	15	TRBV19	TGTGCCAGTAGTCCCCGAGTAACCCTGCCAGATGGCTACACCTTC	CASSPRVTLPDGYTF
-	TRBJ2-5	-	14	TRBV7-2	TGTGCCAGCACCCGCCCACAGGGACTAGAGACCCAGTACTTC	CASTRPQGLETQYF
-	TRBJ1-4	-	15	TRBV28	TGTGCCAGCAGTTTTGAGGGTACGGCTAATGAAAAACTGTTTTTT	CASSFEGTANEKLFF
TRBD2	TRBJ2-1	-	17	TRBV4-3	TGCGCCAGCAGCCAAGATCGGGAAAGCGGGGGCTACAATGAGCAGTTCTTC	CASSQDRESGGYNEQFF
-	TRBJ2-6	-	14	TRBV19	TGTGCCAGTAGTACACGGTTGGGGGCCAACGTCCTGACTTTC	CASSTRLGANVLTF
-	TRBJ1-5	-	16	TRBV10-2	TGCGCCAGCTCAGACAGGCCAAATTATAGCAATCAGCCCCAGCATTTT	CASSDRPNYSNQPQHF
TRBD1	TRBJ1-1	-	15	TRBV27	TGTGCCAGCAGTCCCAGACAGGGGGCCTTAGCTGAAGCTTTCTTT	CASSPRQGALAEAFF
-	TRBJ2-2	-	13	TRBV25-1	TGTGCCAGCAGGGGACACTACACCGGGGAGCTGTTTTTT	CASRGHYTGELFF
TRBD2	TRBJ2-7	-	16	TRBV30	TGTGCCTGGACCCCCGGGGGGGCCGTCCCGGTTTACGAGCAGTACTTC	CAWTPGGAVPVYEQYF
TRBD1	TRBJ2-5	-	15	TRBV29-1	TGCAGCGTTCTTAAGGGACAGGGGTACACGGAGACCCAGTACTTC	CSVLKGQGYTETQYF
-	TRBJ2-7	-	16	TRBV5-6	TGTGCCAGCAGCCCTCCGACAGGCCCCAGCTCCTACGAGCAGTACTTC	CASSPPTGPSSYEQYF
TRBD1	TRBJ1-2	-	16	TRBV9	TGTGCCAGCAGCGTAGGAACCAGGGGGCGCGACTATGGCTACACCTTC	CASSVGTRGRDYGYTF